Shown below are 16 T cell receptor beta chains from a single sample sequenced in a study of response to subunit inactivated influenza vaccine. MiXCR was run by TCRdb on the RT-PCR reads, yielding one entry per CDR3 protein. The sample lists about 620,000 distinct CDR3 sequences; 10% to 15% were seen once. The sequences come from PBMCs from blood, collected on the day of vaccination. The receptors shown here come from a middle-aged man who received an inactivated influenza vaccine.

This clonotype was recorded a few times. The chain couples TRBV12-3 or TRBV12-4 to TRBJ2-7; no clear D gene. V was clipped by 3 bases and J by 2 bases, with 11 bases between them. This CDR3 contains 14 residues. The CDR3 is CASSFFPGTYEQYF. CDR3 DNA sequence: TGTGCCAGCAGTTTTTTTCCAGGAACCTACGAGCAGTACTTC.

This clonotype came up a few times. V and J are TRBV10-3 and TRBJ1-1; TRBD1 aligns across 9 bases. Germline CDR1 reads ENHRY; CDR2 reads SYGVKD. V lost 6 bases, J lost 0 bases, and 2 bases stayed unmatched. This CDR3 contains 14 residues. As DNA, the CDR3 is TGTGCCATCAGCGGGACAGGGTTGAACACTGAAGCTTTCTTT. It encodes CAISGTGLNTEAFF.

This clonotype was seen ten or more times. The chain carries TRBV12-3 or TRBV12-4 and TRBJ2-2, with TRBD1 matching over 11 bases. With 4 bases clipped from V and 3 bases from J, the junction kept 10 bases outside the gene matches. This CDR3 comprises 18 residues. This chain's CDR3 is CASSSRTGGLTYTGELFF. For the CDR3, the DNA is TGTGCCAGCAGTTCCCGGACAGGGGGCCTAACCTACACCGGGGAGCTGTTTTTT.

This clonotype was found a few times. The V gene is TRBV11-2, the J gene TRBJ2-3; TRBD1 might be the D (5 bases). Germline values: CDR1 SGHAT, CDR2 FQNNGV. The ends were cut back, 2 bases at V and 2 bases at J, with 11 bases in the middle. The CDR3 loop spans 15 amino acids. For the CDR3, the DNA is TGTGCCAGCAGCTTAATGACAGTGGTCACAGATACGCAGTATTTT. This encodes CASSLMTVVTDTQYF.

The V call is TRBV7-8, the J call TRBJ2-1, with D possibly being TRBD1 (6 bases). The CDR3 totals 15 residues. In germline, CDR1 is SGHVS, CDR2 FQNEAQ. Trimming shortened V by 6 bases and J by 10 bases, and 22 bases separated the two germline ends. CDR3 sequence (DNA): TGTGCCAGCAGTCCCCTCCGCTCCCCAAGGGGGGAGCAGTTCTTC. Residues: CASSPLRSPRGEQFF.

V and J are TRBV20-1 and TRBJ2-1; 10 bases agree with TRBD2. The J segment lost 2 bases and the V segment lost 4 bases, leaving 2 bases of the junction unmatched. The CDR3 consists of 14 residues. The germline gives CDR1 DFQATT, CDR2 SNEGSKA (reference sequence). The CDR3 loop reads CSAKSGRAYNEQFF. CDR3 DNA sequence: TGCAGTGCTAAGAGCGGGAGGGCCTACAATGAGCAGTTCTTC.

CDR3 amino acids: CASSLTGVPYNEQFF. In DNA form, the CDR3 reads TGTGCCAGCAGCCTAACAGGGGTGCCCTACAATGAGCAGTTCTTC. The chain combines TRBV6-2 or TRBV6-3 with TRBJ2-1; TRBD1 agrees at 7 bases. The CDR3 totals 15 residues. J was trimmed by 2 bases and V by 6 bases; bases with no gene match: 7. The germline V gene has CDR1 MNHEY and CDR2 SVGEGT.

V and J are TRBV11-2 and TRBJ2-7; 8 positions match TRBD2. The CDR3 contains 19 residues. Losses at the gene ends were 4 bases for V and 0 bases for J; bases not matched to a gene: 17. Germline V lookup: CDR1 SGHAT, CDR2 FQNNGV. The CDR3: CASSWGYRASGRRSYEQYF. The CDR3 coding sequence is TGTGCCAGCAGCTGGGGGTATAGGGCTAGCGGGCGTCGCTCCTACGAGCAGTACTTC.

This clonotype was seen a handful of times. The chain recombines TRBV6-2 or TRBV6-3 with TRBJ2-1, with 7 bases matching TRBD1. Germline V gene data show CDR1 as MNHEY and CDR2 as SVGEGT. Germline trimming cut 6 bases from V and 0 bases from J; bases unmatched to any gene: 2. The CDR3 loop spans 14 amino acids. Here the CDR3 reads CASRSGGSYNEQFF. CDR3 nucleotides: TGTGCCAGCAGGTCAGGGGGCTCCTACAATGAGCAGTTCTTC.

This clonotype was counted a few times. The V and J genes are TRBV6-4 and TRBJ2-1; 11 nucleotides align to TRBD1. After removal of 5 bases from V and 7 bases from J, the junction contained 7 bases not matched to a gene. Germline V gene sequence: CDR1 MRHNA, CDR2 SNTAGT. CDR3 length: 15 amino acids. The CDR3 sequence: CASSFNRDRGNEQFF. CDR3 in DNA: TGTGCCAGCAGTTTTAACCGGGACAGGGGGAATGAGCAGTTCTTC.

The V call is TRBV5-1, the J call TRBJ2-5; no clear D. V dropped 0 bases and J dropped 2 bases, with 8 bases sitting between them. Germline lookup yields CDR1 SGHRS and CDR2 YFSETQ. The CDR3 totals 14 residues. CDR3 protein: CASSLVRAQETQYF. In DNA form, the CDR3 reads TGCGCCAGCAGCTTGGTACGAGCTCAAGAGACCCAGTACTTC.

This clonotype appeared many times. This chain joins TRBV29-1 and TRBJ2-7; 9 bases are shared with TRBD2. Germline CDR1 and CDR2: SQVTM and ANQGSEA. V lost 7 bases and J lost 5; bases outside the gene matches: 12. This CDR3 is 14 amino acids long. The CDR3 region is CSASKGLAGNEQYF. The CDR3 DNA follows: TGCAGCGCCTCGAAAGGGCTAGCGGGAAACGAGCAGTACTTC.

This chain joins TRBV3-1 and TRBJ2-1, with D tentatively TRBD1 (5 bases). CDR3 length: 13 residues. V lost 2 bases and J 9 bases, leaving 11 bases between the germline ends. Germline V gene data show CDR1 as LGHDT and CDR2 as YNNKEL (reference sequence). The CDR3 DNA is TGTGCCAGCAGCCAACAGGGTCCCGGTGAGCAGTTCTTC. This translates into CASSQQGPGEQFF.

This clonotype has a handful of counts. This chain connects TRBV10-3 to TRBJ2-3, with D possibly being TRBD2 (6 bases). The CDR3 length is 15 residues. V gave up 6 bases and J gave up 1 base, with 14 bases separating them. The germline V gene has CDR1 ENHRY and CDR2 SYGVKD. CDR3 nucleotides: TGTGCCATCAGGGGGGACTCCCGTCGCACAGATACGCAGTATTTT. It specifies CAIRGDSRRTDTQYF.

The V call is TRBV7-2, the J call TRBJ2-7; TRBD2 matches 11 bases. The CDR3 consists of 16 residues. Germline loops: CDR1 SGHTA, CDR2 FQGNSA. After removal of 0 bases from V and 4 bases from J, the junction contained 5 bases not matched to a gene. CDR3 in DNA: TGTGCCAGCAGCTTAGCCACTAGCGGGGGTGGGTACGAGCAGTACTTC. Protein: CASSLATSGGGYEQYF.

There are a few counts of this clonotype. V is TRBV6-5 and J is TRBJ1-1, with D possibly TRBD1 on 5 matching bases. CDR3 length: 15 residues. Germline V gene data show CDR1 as MNHEY and CDR2 as SVGAGI. V was clipped by 4 bases and J by 3 bases, with 15 bases between them. This CDR3 is CASSLRMGVDTEAFF. CDR3 bases: TGTGCCAGCAGTTTACGGATGGGGGTGGACACTGAAGCTTTCTTT.